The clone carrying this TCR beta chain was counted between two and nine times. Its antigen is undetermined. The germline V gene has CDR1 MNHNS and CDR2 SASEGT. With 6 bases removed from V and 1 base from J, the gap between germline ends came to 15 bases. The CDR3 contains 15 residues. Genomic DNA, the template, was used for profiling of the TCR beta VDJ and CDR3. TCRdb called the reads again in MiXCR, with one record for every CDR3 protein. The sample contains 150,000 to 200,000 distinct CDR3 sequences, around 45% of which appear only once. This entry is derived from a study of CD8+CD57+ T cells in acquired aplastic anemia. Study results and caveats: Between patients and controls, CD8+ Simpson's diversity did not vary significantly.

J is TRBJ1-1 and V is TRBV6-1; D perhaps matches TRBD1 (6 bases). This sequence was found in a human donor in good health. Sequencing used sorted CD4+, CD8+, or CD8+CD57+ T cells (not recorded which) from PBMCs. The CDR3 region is CASSPLGGRNTEAFF. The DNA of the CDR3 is TGTGCCAGCAGCCCCCTGGGGGGCCGGAACACTGAAGCTTTCTTT.